The sequence of this TCR beta chain was determined in a study of breast tumors, draining lymph nodes, adjacent tissues. General observations from the study: Tumor TCR diversity was below lymph nodes but above nontumor tissue. Most tumor T cells seemingly derive from lymph node, then expand in tumor.

The CDR3 loop spans 14 amino acids. Trimming cost V 4 bases and J 0 bases, with 9 bases left between them. In germline, CDR1 is SQVTM, CDR2 ANQGSEA. This clonotype was observed at least ten times. Its antigen is not known. The lymph nodes were axillary draining lymph nodes from breast cancer patients. TCRdb reprocessed the multiplex PCR reads via MiXCR and lists one record per CDR3 protein. The sample consists of about 270,000 distinct CDR3 sequences, around 30% of them appearing once. The chain employs TRBV29-1 and TRBJ2-2; a weak D match, TRBD2 (6 bases). The sequenced sample consisted of axillary lymph node tissue. This clonotype was obtained from a female donor with breast cancer. Some clones in this sample may be carry-over from other donors' samples. As DNA, the CDR3 is TGCAGCGTTGGGCGGGGTTCGAACACCGGGGAGCTGTTTTTT. Encoded protein: CSVGRGSNTGELFF.